The TCR beta chain described here comes from a study of cytomegalovirus exposure and HLA in healthy donors. Broader study findings: In vitro confirmation showed three CMV-associated chains to be CMV antigen specific. The investigators catalogued 150 to 200 TCR beta chains as cytomegalovirus-associated. The tendency of first-cohort TCR clusters to co-occur in the roughly 130 validation repertoires was the finding of a later analysis.

Sequencing used immunoSEQ multiplex PCR; TCRdb keeps in-frame clones, though not all of them. The sample holds 55,000 to 75,000 clones, about 92% seen once. Regarding this clone: Its antigen is currently unknown.

The CDR3 runs 15 residues. Germline-derived CDR1 and CDR2 are SGHTA and FQGTGA. V shed 1 base, J shed 5 bases, and the junction held 4 bases outside the gene matches. Separation from the approximately 710-subject first cohort characterized the 120-subject validation cohort, to which the donors belonged. This TCR derives from a man between 18 and 29 years old in good health and CMV-seropositive. Sequencing input: PBMCs. The rearrangement uses TRBV7-3 and TRBJ2-1, with 8 bases matching TRBD1. The CDR3 bases are TGTGCCAGCAGCTTAAGCCCGGGACAGGACAATGAGCAGTTCTTC. Its translation: CASSLSPGQDNEQFF.